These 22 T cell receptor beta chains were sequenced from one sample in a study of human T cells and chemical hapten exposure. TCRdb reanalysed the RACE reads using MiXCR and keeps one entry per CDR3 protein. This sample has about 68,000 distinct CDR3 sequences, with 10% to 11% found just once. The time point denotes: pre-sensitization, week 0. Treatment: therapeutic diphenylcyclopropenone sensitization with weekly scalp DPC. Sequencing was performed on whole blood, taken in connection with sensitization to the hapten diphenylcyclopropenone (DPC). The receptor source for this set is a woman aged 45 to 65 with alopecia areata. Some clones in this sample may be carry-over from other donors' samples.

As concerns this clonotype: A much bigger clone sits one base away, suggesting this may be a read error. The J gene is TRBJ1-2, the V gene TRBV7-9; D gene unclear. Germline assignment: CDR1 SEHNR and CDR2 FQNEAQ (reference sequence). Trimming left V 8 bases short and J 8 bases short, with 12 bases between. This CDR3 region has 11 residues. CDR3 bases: TGTGCCAGCGGCGTGAAGGGAGGCTACACCTTC. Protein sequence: CASGVKGGYTF. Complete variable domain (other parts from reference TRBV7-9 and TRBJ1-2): DTGVSQNPRHKITKRGQNVTFRCDPISEHNRLYWYRQTLGQGPEFLTYFQNEAQLEKSRLLSDRFSAERPKGSFSTLEIQRTEQGDSAMYLCASGVKGGYTFGSGTRLTVV.

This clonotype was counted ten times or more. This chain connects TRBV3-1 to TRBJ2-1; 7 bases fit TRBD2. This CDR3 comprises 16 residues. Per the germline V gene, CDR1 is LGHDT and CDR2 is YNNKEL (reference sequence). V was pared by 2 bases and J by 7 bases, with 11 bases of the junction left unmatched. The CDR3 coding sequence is TGTGCCAGCAGCCAATCAAAAGCGGGAAGTCTTAATGAGCAGTTCTTC. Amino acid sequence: CASSQSKAGSLNEQFF.

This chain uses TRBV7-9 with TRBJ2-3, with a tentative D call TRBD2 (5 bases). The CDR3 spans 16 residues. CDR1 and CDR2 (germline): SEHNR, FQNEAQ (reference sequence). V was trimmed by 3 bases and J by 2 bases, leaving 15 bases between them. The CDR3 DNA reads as TGTGCCAGCAGCTTGGGGAGCGGAACGATCACAGATACGCAGTATTTT. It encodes CASSLGSGTITDTQYF. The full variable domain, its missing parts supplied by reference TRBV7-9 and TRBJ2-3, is DTGVSQNPRHKITKRGQNVTFRCDPISEHNRLYWYRQTLGQGPEFLTYFQNEAQLEKSRLLSDRFSAERPKGSFSTLEIQRTEQGDSAMYLCASSLGSGTITDTQYFGPGTRLTVL.

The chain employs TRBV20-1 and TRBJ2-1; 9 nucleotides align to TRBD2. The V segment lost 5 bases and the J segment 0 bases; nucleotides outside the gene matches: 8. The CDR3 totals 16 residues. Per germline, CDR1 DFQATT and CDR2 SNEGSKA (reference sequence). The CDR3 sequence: CSACLAGTSSYNEQFF. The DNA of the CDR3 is TGCAGTGCTTGTCTAGCGGGAACTAGCTCCTACAATGAGCAGTTCTTC.

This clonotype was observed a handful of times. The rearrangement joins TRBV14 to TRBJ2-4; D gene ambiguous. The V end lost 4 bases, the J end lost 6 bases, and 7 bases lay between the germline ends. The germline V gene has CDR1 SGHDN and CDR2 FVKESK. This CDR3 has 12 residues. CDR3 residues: CASSPIGNIQYF. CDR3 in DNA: TGTGCCAGCAGCCCCATAGGAAACATTCAGTACTTC.

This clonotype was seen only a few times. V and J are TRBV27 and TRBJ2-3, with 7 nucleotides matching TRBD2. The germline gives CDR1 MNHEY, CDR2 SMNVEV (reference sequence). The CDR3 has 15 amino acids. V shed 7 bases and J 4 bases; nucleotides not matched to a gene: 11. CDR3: CASTLAGVGADTQYF. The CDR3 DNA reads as TGTGCCAGCACTTTGGCGGGGGTAGGGGCAGATACGCAGTATTTT.

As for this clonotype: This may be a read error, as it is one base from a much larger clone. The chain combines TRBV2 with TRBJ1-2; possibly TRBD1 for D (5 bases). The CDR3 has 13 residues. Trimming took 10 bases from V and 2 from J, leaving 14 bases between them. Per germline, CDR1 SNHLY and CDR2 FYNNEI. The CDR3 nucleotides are TGTGCCAACAAGTCCGGGACCAACTATGGCTACACCTTC. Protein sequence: CANKSGTNYGYTF.

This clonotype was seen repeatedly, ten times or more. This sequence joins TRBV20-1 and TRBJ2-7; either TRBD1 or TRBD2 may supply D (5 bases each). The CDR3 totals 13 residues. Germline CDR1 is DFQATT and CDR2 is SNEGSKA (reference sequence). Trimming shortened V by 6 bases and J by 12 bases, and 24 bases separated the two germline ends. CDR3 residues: CSAPFSGTEEPYF. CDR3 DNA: TGCAGTGCCCCCTTTTCCGGGACCGAAGAACCGTACTTC.

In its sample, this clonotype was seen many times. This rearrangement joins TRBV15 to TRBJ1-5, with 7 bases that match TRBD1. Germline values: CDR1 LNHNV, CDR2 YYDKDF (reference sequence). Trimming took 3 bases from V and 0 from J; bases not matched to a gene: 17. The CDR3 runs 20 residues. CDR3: CATSSPRGRGLVYSNQPQHF. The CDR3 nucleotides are TGTGCCACCAGCAGCCCTAGGGGGCGAGGGTTGGTCTATAGCAATCAGCCCCAGCATTTT.

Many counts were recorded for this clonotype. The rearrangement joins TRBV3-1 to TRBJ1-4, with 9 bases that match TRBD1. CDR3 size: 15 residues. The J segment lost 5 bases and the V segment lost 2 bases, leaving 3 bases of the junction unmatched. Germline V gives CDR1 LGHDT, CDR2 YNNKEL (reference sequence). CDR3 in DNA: TGTGCCAGCAGCCAACATGGGACAGGGAATGAAAAACTGTTTTTT. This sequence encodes CASSQHGTGNEKLFF.

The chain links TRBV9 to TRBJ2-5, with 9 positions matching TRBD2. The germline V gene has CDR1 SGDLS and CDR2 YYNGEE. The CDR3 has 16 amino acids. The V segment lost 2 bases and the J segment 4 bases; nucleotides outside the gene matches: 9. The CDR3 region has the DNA TGTGCCAGCAGCGTCTCTGGCGGGGGGGCAGGAGAGACCCAGTACTTC. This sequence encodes CASSVSGGGAGETQYF.

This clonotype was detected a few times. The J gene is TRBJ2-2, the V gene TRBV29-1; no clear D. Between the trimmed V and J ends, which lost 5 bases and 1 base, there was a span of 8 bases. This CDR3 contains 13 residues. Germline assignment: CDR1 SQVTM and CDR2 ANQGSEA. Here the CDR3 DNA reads TGCAGCGTTCCTGGAGTGAACACCGGGGAGCTGTTTTTT. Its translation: CSVPGVNTGELFF.

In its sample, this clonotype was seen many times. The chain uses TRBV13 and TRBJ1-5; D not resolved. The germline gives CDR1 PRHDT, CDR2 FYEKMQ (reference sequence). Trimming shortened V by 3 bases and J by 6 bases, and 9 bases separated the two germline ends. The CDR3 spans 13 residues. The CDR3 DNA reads TGTGCCAGCAGCTTCTCGAGGGCTCAGCCCCAGCATTTT. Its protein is CASSFSRAQPQHF.

The CDR3 region has the DNA TGTGCCACCAGTGATCGCAGGGATCAAGAGACCCAGTACTTC. Translation: CATSDRRDQETQYF. The chain is built from TRBV24-1 and TRBJ2-5, with D possibly matching TRBD1 (5 bases). V was shortened by 3 bases and J by 2 bases, with 9 bases between the two germline ends. Germline V gene lookup returns CDR1 KGHDR and CDR2 SFDVKD. The CDR3 length is 14 residues.

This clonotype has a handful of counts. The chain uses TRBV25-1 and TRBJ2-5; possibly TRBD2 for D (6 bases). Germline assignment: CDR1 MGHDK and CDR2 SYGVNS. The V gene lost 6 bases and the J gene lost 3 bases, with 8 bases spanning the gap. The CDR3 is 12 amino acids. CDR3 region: CASREGKETQYF. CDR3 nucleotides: TGTGCCAGCAGGGAGGGGAAAGAGACCCAGTACTTC. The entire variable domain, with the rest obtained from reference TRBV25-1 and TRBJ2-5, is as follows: EADIYQTPRYLVIGTGKKITLECSQTMGHDKMYWYQQDPGMELHLIHYSYGVNSTEKGDLSSESTVSRIRTEHFPLTLESARPSHTSQYLCASREGKETQYFGPGTRLLVL.

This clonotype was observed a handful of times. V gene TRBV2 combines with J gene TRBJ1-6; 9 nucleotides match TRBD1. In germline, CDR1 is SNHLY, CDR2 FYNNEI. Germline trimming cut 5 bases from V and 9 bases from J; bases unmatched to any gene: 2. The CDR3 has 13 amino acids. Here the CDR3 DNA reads TGTGCCAGCAGTCGGGACAGGGCTTCACCCCTCCACTTT. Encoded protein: CASSRDRASPLHF.

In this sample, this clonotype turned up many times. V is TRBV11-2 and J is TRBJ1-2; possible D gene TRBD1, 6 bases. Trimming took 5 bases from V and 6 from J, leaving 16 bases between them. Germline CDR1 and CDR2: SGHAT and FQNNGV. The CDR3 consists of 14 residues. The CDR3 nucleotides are TGTGCCAGCAGCAGGGGGTTGACAGAGGATGGCTACACCTTC. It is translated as CASSRGLTEDGYTF.

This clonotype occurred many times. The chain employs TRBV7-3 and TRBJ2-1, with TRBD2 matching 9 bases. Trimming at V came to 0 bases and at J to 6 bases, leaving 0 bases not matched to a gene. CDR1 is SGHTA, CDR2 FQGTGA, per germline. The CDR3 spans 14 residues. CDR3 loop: CASSLTLAGNEQFF. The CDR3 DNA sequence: TGTGCCAGCAGCTTAACACTAGCGGGCAATGAGCAGTTCTTC.

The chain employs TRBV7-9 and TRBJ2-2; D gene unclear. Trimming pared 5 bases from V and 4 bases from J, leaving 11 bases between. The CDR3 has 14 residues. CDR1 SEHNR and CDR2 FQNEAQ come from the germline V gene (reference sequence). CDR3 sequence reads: CASSLRAFTGELFF. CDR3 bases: TGTGCCAGCAGCCTTAGGGCATTCACCGGGGAGCTGTTTTTT.

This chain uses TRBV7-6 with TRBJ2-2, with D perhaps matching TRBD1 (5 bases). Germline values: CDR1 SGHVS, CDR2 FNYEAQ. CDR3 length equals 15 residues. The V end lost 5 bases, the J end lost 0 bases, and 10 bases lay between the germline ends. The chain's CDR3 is CASSPSTANTGELFF. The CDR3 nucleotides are TGTGCCAGCAGCCCCTCGACAGCGAACACCGGGGAGCTGTTTTTT. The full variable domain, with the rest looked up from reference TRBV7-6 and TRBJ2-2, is GAGVSQSPRYKVTKRGQDVALRCDPISGHVSLYWYRQALGQGPEFLTYFNYEAQQDKSGLPNDRFSAERPEGSISTLTIQRTEQRDSAMYRCASSPSTANTGELFFGEGSRLTVL.

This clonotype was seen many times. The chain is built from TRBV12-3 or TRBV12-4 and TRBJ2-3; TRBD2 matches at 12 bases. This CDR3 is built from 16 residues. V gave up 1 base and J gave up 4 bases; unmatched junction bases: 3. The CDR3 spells CASSLVLAGGPDTQYF. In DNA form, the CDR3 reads TGTGCCAGCAGTTTAGTACTAGCGGGAGGACCAGATACGCAGTATTTT.

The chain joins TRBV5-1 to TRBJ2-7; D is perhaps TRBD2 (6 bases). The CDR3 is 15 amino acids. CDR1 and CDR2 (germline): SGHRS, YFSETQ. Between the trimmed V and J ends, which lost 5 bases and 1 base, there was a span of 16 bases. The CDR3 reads CASSPTRTTSYEQYF. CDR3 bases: TGCGCCAGCAGTCCGACTAGGACAACTTCCTACGAGCAGTACTTC.